This T cell receptor (beta chain) originates from a study of neurological immune-mediated disorders. A 10-nucleotide random UMI tagged transcripts in template-switch 5'RACE cDNA synthesis. MiXCR was run by TCRdb on the 5' RACE reads, yielding one entry per CDR3 protein. The table shows around 20,000 distinct CDR3 sequences, with around 6.2% occurring only once. This clonotype was counted many times. Sequenced input: CD8+ T cells from blood. This clonotype was sampled from a man aged 18 to 29 in good health.

In DNA form, the CDR3 reads TGCAGCGTTCTACTAATGAACACTGAAGCTTTCTTT. Its protein is CSVLLMNTEAFF. The rearrangement joins TRBV29-1 to TRBJ1-1; D is ambiguous. CDR3 length: 12 amino acids. Deletions cut 5 bases from V and 0 bases from J, with 7 bases between. In germline, CDR1 is SQVTM, CDR2 ANQGSEA.